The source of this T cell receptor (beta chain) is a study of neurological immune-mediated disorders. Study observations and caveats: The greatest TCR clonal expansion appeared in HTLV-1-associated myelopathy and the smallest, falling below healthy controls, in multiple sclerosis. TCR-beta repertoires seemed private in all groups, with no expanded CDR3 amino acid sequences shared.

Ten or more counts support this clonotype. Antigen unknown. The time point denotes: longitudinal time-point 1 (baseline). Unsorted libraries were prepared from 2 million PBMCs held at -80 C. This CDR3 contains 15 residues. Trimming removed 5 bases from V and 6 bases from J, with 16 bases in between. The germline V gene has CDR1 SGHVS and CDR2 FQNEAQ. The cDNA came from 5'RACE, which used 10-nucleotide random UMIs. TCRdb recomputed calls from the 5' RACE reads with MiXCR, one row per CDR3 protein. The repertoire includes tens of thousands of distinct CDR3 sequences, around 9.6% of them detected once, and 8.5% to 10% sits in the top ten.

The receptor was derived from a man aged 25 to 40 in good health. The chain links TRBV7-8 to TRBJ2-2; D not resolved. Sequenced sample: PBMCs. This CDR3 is CASSPPGKPSGELFF. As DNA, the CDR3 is TGTGCCAGCAGCCCCCCCGGCAAGCCATCCGGGGAGCTGTTTTTT.